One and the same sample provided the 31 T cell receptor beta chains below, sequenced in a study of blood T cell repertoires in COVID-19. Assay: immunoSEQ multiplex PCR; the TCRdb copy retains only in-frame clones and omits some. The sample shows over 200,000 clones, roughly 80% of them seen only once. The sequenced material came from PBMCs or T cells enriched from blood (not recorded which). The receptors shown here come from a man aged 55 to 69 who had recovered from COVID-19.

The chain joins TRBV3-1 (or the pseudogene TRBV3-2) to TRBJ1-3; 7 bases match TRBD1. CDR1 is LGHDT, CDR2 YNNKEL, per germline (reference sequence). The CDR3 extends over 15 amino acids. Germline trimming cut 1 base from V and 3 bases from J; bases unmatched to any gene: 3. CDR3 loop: CASSQVQGFGNTIYF. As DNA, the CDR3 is TGTGCCAGCAGCCAAGTACAGGGGTTTGGAAACACCATATATTTT.

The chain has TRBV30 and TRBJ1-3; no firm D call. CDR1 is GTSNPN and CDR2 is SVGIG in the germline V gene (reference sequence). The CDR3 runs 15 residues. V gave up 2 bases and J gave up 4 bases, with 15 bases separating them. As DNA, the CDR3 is TGTGCCTGGAGTACCCGGGGTAACACCGGAAACACCATATATTTT. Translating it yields CAWSTRGNTGNTIYF.

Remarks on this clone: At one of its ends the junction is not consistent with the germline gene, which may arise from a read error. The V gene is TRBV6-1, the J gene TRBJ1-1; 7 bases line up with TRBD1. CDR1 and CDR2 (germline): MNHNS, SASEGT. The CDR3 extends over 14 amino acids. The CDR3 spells CASREDRAATEAFF. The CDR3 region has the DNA TGTGCCAGCAGAGAAGACAGGGCCGCCACTGAAGCTTTCTTT.

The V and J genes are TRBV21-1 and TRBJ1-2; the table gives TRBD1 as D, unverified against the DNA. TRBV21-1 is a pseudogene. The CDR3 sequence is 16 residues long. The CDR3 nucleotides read TGTGCCAGCAGCTCGGACAGGTCAGCCCATCATAGTGGCTACACCTTC. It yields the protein CASSSDRSAHHSGYTF.

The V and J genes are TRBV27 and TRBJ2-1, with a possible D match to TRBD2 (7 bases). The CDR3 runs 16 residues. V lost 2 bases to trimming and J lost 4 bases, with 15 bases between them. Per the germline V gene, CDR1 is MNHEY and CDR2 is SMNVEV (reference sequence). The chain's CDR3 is CASSLLGGQFYNEQFF. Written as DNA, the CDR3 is TGTGCCAGCAGTTTACTCGGGGGGCAATTTTACAATGAGCAGTTCTTC.

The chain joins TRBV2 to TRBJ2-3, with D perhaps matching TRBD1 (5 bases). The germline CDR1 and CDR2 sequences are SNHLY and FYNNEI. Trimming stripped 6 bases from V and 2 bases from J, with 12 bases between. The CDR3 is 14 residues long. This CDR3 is CASSSGLVTDTQYF. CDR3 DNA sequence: TGTGCCAGCAGCTCAGGGTTGGTCACAGATACGCAGTATTTT.

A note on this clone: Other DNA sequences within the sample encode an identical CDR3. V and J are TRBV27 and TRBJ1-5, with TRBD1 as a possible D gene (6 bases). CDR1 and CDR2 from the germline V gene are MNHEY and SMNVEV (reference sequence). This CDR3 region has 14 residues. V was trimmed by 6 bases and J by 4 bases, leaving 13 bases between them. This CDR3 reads CASSFRGGNQPQHF. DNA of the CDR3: TGTGCCAGCAGCTTCAGGGGTGGGAATCAGCCCCAGCATTTT.

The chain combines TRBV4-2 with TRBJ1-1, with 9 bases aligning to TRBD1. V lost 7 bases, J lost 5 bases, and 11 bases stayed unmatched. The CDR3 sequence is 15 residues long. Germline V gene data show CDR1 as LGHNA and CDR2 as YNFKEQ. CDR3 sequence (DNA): TGTGCCAGCAAAAAGGATCCCGGGACAGGGACTGAAGCTTTCTTT. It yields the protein CASKKDPGTGTEAFF.

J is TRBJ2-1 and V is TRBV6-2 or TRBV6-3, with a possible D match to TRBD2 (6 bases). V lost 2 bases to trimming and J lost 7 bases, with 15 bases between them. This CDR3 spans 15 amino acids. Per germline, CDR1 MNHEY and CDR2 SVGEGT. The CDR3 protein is CASSYIGGAGNEQFF. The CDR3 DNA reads TGTGCCAGCAGTTACATCGGCGGGGCGGGTAATGAGCAGTTCTTC.

This CDR3 is CASSYFRDPIYGYTF. As DNA, the CDR3 is TGTGCCAGTAGTTATTTCAGGGATCCGATTTATGGCTACACCTTC. The V gene is TRBV19, the J gene TRBJ1-2; possible D gene TRBD1, 5 bases. The CDR3 totals 15 residues. V was shortened by 5 bases and J by 5 bases, with 18 bases between the two germline ends. Germline V gives CDR1 LNHDA, CDR2 SQIVND (reference sequence).

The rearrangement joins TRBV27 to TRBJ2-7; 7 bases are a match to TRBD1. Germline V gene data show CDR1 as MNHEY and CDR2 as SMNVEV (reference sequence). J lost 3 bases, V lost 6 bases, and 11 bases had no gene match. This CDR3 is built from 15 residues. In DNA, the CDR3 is TGTGCCAGCAGGGCTCTGGGGCCAGGGGGCTACGAGCAGTACTTC. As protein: CASRALGPGGYEQYF.

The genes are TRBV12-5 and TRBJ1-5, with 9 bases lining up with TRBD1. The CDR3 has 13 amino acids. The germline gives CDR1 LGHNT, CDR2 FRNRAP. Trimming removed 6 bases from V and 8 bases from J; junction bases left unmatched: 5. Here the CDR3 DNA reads TGTGCTAGTGGACGGGACAGGGCTGAGCCCCAGCATTTT. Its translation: CASGRDRAEPQHF.

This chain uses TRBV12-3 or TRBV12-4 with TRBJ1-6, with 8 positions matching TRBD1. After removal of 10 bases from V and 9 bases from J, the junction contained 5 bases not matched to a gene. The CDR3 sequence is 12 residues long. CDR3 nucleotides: TGTGCCACTTCGACAGGGGTTTCACCCCTCCACTTT. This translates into CATSTGVSPLHF.

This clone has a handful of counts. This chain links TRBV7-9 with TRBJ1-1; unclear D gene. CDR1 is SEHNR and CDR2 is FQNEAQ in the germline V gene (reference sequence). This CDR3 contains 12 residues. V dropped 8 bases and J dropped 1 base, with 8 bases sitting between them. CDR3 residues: CASARENTEAFF. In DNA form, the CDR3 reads TGTGCCAGCGCGAGGGAGAACACTGAAGCTTTCTTT.

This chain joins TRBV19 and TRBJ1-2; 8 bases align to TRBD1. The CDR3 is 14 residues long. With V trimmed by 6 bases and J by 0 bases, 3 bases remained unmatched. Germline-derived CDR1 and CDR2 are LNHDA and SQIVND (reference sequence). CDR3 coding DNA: TGTGCCAGTAGCCAGACAGGGGCTAACTATGGCTACACCTTC. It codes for CASSQTGANYGYTF. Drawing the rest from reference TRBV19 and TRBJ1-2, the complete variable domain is DGGITQSPKYLFRKEGQNVTLSCEQNLNHDAMYWYRQDPGQGLRLIYYSQIVNDFQKGDIAEGYSVSREKKESFPLTVTSAQKNPTAFYLCASSQTGANYGYTFGSGTRLTVV.

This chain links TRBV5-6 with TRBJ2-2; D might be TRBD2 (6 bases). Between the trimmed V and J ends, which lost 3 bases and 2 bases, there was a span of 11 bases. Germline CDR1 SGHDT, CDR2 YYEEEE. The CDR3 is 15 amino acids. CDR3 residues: CASSSGLINTGELFF. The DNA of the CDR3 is TGTGCCAGCAGCTCGGGACTCATAAACACCGGGGAGCTGTTTTTT. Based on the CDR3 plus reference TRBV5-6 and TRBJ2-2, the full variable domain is DAGVTQSPTHLIKTRGQQVTLRCSPKSGHDTVSWYQQALGQGPQFIFQYYEEEERQRGNFPDRFSGHQFPNYSSELNVNALLLGDSALYLCASSSGLINTGELFFGEGSRLTVL.

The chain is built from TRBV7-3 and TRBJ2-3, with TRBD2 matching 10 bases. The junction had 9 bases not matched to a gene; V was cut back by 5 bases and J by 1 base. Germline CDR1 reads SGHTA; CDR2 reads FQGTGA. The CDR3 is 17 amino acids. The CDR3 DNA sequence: TGTGCCAGCAGCGCACAGGGGGGACTAGCGCGCACAGATACGCAGTATTTT. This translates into CASSAQGGLARTDTQYF.

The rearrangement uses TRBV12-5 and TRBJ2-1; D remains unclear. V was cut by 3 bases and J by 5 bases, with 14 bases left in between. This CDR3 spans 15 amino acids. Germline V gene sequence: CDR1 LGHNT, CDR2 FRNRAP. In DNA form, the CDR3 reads TGTGCTAGTGGTTTCCCCCTCTCCCTTGACAATGAGCAGTTCTTC. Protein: CASGFPLSLDNEQFF.

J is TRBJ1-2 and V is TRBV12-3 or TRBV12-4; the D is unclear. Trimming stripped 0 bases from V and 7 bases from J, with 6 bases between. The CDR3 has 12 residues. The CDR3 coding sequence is TGTGCCAGCAGTTTAGCGGAGGGTGGCTACACCTTC. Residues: CASSLAEGGYTF.

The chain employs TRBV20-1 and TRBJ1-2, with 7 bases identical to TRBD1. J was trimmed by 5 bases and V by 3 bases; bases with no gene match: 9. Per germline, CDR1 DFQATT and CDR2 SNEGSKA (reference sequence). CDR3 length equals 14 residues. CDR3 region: CSASEGTVLYGYTF. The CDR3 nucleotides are TGCAGTGCTAGTGAAGGGACAGTGCTTTATGGCTACACCTTC.

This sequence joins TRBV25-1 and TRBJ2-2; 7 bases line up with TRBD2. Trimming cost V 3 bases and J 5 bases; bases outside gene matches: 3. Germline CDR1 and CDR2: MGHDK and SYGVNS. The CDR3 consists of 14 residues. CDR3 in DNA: TGTGCCAGCAGTGAGGGGGGAGGGACCGGGGAGCTGTTTTTT. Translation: CASSEGGGTGELFF.

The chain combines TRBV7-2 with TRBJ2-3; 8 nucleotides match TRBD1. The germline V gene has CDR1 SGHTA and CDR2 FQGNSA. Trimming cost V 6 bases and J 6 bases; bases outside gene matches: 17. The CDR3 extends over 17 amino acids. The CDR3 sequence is CASSQPMTGAIKDTQYF. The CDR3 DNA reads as TGTGCCAGCAGTCAGCCAATGACAGGGGCAATTAAGGATACGCAGTATTTT. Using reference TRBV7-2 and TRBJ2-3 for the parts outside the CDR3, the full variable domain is GAGVSQSPSNKVTEKGKDVELRCDPISGHTALYWYRQSLGQGLEFLIYFQGNSAPDKSGLPSDRFSAERTGGSVSTLTIQRTQQEDSAVYLCASSQPMTGAIKDTQYFGPGTRLTVL.

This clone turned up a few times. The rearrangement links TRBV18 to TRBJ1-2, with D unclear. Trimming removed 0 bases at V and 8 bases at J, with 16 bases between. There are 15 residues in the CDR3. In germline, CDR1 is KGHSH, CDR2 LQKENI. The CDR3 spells CASSPPSNGERGYTF. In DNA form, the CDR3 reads TGTGCCAGCTCACCACCGAGCAACGGGGAGCGCGGCTACACCTTC.

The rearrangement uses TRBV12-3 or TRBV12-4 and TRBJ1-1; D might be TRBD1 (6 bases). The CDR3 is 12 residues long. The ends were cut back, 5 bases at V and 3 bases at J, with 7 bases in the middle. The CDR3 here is CASSPGDTEAFF. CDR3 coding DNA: TGTGCCAGCAGTCCAGGGGACACTGAAGCTTTCTTT.

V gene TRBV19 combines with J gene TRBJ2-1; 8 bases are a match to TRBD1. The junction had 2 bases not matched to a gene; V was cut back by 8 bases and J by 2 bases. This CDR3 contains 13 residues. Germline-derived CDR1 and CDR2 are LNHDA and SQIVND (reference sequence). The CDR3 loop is CASGQGPYNEQFF. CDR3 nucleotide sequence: TGTGCCAGTGGACAGGGTCCCTACAATGAGCAGTTCTTC.

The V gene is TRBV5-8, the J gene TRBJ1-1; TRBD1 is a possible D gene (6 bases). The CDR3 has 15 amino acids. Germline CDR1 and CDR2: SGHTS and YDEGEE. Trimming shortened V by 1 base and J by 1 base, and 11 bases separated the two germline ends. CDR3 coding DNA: TGTGCCAGCAGCTTGTTGGGACATGGGAACACTGAAGCTTTCTTT. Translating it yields CASSLLGHGNTEAFF.

CDR3 sequence (DNA): TGTGCCAGCACCCTACAGGCAGGAAGAAACTATGGCTACACCTTC. Amino acids: CASTLQAGRNYGYTF. The chain has TRBV6-5 and TRBJ1-2, with D perhaps TRBD1 (5 bases). Germline V gene lookup returns CDR1 MNHEY and CDR2 SVGAGI. The CDR3 runs to 15 residues. Trimming took off 7 bases at V and 2 bases at J, with 17 bases between the two ends.

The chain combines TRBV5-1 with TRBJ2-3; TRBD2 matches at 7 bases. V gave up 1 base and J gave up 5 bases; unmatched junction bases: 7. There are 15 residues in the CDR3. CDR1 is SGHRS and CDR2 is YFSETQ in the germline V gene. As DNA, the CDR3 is TGCGCCAGCAGCTTGACTACTAGCGAAGGAGATACGCAGTATTTT. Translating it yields CASSLTTSEGDTQYF. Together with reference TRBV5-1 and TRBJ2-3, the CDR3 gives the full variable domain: KAGVTQTPRYLIKTRGQQVTLSCSPISGHRSVSWYQQTPGQGLQFLFEYFSETQRNKGNFPGRFSGRQFSNSRSEMNVSTLELGDSALYLCASSLTTSEGDTQYFGPGTRLTVL.

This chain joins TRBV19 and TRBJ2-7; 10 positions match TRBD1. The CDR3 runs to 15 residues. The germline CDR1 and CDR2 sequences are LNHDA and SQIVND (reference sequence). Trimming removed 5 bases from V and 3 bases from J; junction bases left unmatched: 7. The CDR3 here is CASSVRDRGFYEQYF. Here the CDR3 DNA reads TGTGCCAGTAGTGTCCGGGACAGGGGTTTCTACGAGCAGTACTTC.

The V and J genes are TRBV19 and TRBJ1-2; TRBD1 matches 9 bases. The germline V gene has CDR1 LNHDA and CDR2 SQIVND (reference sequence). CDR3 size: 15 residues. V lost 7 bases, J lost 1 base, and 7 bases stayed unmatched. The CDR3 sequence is CASTRQGDSNYGYTF. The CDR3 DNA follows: TGTGCCAGTACCCGACAGGGGGATAGTAACTATGGCTACACCTTC. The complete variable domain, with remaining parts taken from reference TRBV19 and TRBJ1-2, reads DGGITQSPKYLFRKEGQNVTLSCEQNLNHDAMYWYRQDPGQGLRLIYYSQIVNDFQKGDIAEGYSVSREKKESFPLTVTSAQKNPTAFYLCASTRQGDSNYGYTFGSGTRLTVV.

CDR3 amino acids: CSVGETGGFGYTF. Written as DNA, the CDR3 is TGCAGCGTTGGCGAAACAGGGGGCTTTGGCTACACCTTC. This chain connects TRBV29-1 to TRBJ1-2; 9 nucleotides line up with TRBD1. J gave up 7 bases and V 4 bases, and 7 bases lay outside the gene matches. Germline values: CDR1 SQVTM, CDR2 ANQGSEA. The CDR3 length is 13 residues.